This T cell receptor (beta chain) was found in a study of blood T cell repertoires in COVID-19. The CDR3 runs 16 residues. With 4 bases removed from V and 5 bases from J, the gap between germline ends came to 17 bases. The germline CDR1 and CDR2 sequences are SGHAT and FQNNGV. In the source study's methods: Estimated nucleated cell counts came from reference gene primer amplification. Profiling relied on immunoSEQ multiplex PCR, and the TCRdb table lists in-frame clones only, not all of them. V, J and clone size reflect that table, while D and trimming were determined from the DNA. The data contain roughly 200,000 clones, about 87% of them seen just once; the ten biggest clones take up over 1%. Self-reported history from a screening survey and questionnaire set each donor's cohort. Donors of Cohort 3 who recovered were those that had two negative PCRs, clearance, or symptom resolution.

This TCR was recovered from a man aged 30 to 39 who had recovered from COVID-19. Sequenced input: PBMCs or T cells enriched from blood (not recorded which). This chain uses TRBV11-2 with TRBJ2-2, with D perhaps matching TRBD2 (6 bases). The CDR3 DNA sequence: TGTGCCAGCAGCTGGGGCGGGGCAGGGAGGACCGGGGAGCTGTTTTTT. It is translated as CASSWGGAGRTGELFF.